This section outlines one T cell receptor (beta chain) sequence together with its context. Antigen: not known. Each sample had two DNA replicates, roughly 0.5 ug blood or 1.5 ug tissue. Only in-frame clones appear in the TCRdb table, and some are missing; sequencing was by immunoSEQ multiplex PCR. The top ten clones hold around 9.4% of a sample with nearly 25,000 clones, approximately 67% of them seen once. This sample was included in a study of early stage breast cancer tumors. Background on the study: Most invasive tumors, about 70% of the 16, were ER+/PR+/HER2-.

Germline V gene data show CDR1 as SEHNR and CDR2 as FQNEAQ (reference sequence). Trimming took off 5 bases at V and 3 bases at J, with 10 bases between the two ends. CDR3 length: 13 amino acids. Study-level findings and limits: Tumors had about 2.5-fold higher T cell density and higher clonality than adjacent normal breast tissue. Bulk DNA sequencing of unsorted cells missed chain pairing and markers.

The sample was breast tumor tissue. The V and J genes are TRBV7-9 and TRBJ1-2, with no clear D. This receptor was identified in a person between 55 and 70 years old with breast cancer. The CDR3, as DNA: TGTGCCAGCAGCCCACCTAGAGACTATGGCTACACCTTC. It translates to CASSPPRDYGYTF. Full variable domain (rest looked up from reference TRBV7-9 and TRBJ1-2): DTGVSQNPRHKITKRGQNVTFRCDPISEHNRLYWYRQTLGQGPEFLTYFQNEAQLEKSRLLSDRFSAERPKGSFSTLEIQRTEQGDSAMYLCASSPPRDYGYTFGSGTRLTVV.